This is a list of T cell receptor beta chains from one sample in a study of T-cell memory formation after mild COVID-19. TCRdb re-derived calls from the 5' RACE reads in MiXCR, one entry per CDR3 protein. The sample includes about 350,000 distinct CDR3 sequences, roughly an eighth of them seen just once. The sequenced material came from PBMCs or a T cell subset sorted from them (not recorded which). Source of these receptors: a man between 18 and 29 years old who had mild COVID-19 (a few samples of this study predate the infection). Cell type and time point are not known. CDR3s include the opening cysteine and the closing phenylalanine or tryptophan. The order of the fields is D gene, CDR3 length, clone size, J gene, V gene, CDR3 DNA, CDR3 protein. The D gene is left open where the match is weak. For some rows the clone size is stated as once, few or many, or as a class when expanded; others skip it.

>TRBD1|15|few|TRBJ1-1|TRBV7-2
TGTGCCAGCAGCAAGTCAGGGGGCTTGAACACTGAAGCTTTCTTT
CASSKSGGLNTEAFF
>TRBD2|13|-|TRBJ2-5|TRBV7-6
TGTGCCAGCGGCGGACTAGCGGCCGGGTCTCAGTACTTC
CASGGLAAGSQYF
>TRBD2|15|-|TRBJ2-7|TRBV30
TGTGCCTGGAGTAACGGATTAGCGGGGGCCTACGAGCAGTACTTC
CAWSNGLAGAYEQYF
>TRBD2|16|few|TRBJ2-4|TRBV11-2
TGTGCCAGCAGTATACGATCAGCGGGGGCGCAAAACATTCAGTACTTC
CASSIRSAGAQNIQYF
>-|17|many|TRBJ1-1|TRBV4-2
TGTGCCAGCAGCCAAGGGAGTGGATGGGTTAGAGACACTGAAGCTTTCTTT
CASSQGSGWVRDTEAFF
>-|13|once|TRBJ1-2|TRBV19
TGTGCCAGTAGTTTGGACAGAAGGGAAGGCTACACCTTC
CASSLDRREGYTF
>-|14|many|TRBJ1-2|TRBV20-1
TGCAGTGCGCCGGAGGGGATTACTAACTATGGCTACACCTTC
CSAPEGITNYGYTF
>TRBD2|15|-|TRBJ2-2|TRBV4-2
TGTGCCAGCAGCCTTCCTAGCGGGAACACCGGGGAGCTGTTTTTT
CASSLPSGNTGELFF
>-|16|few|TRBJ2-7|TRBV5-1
TGCGCCAGCAGCTCGAAAGGCGATGGGGGGTCCTACGAGCAGTACTTC
CASSSKGDGGSYEQYF
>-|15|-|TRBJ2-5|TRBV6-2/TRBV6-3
TGTGCCAGCAGTTACTCGATTCGGGACGGCGAGACCCAGTACTTC
CASSYSIRDGETQYF
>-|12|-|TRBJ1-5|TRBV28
TGTGCCAGCAGTCTCCCTTTTCAGCCCCAGCATTTT
CASSLPFQPQHF
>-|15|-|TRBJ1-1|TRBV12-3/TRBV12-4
TGTGCCAGCACTCCAGCGACCGGAATGAACACTGAAGCTTTCTTT
CASTPATGMNTEAFF
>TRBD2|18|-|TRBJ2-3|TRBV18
TGTGCCAGCTCACACGGGGTCCGTGAGCGGGGGAGCACAGATACGCAGTATTTT
CASSHGVRERGSTDTQYF
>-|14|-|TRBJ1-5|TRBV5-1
TGCGCCAGCAGTACCGGGGCCGGCGATCAGCCCCAGCATTTT
CASSTGAGDQPQHF
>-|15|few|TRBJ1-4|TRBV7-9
TGTGCCAGCAGCTTAGCGAGACTCAGTGGTGAAAAACTGTTTTTT
CASSLARLSGEKLFF
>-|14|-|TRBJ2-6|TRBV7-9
TGTGCCAGCAGCTTTAACTCTGGGGCCAACGTCCTGACTTTC
CASSFNSGANVLTF
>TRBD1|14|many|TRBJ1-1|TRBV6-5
TGTGCCAGCAGACAGGGGATTGGGGTCACTGAAGCTTTCTTT
CASRQGIGVTEAFF